The 21 T cell receptor beta chains below were found in one sample sequenced in a study of shared clonotypes between healthy human individuals. Sequenced by immunoSEQ multiplex PCR; TCRdb stores in-frame clones only, minus some. This table holds 150,000 to 200,000 clones, around 63% found once. Sequenced input: memory CD4+ T cells sorted from blood. The subset is: CD45RA-negative fraction. These receptors were collected from a man in his thirties or forties in good health.

The chain employs TRBV5-1 and TRBJ2-1, with TRBD2 identical over 11 bases. V shed 4 bases, J shed 6 bases, and the junction held 6 bases outside the gene matches. The germline gives CDR1 SGHRS, CDR2 YFSETQ. The CDR3 is 15 amino acids. In nucleotides, the CDR3 is TGCGCCAGCAGCCCCGGACTAGCGGGTTCCAATGAGCAGTTCTTC. Its protein product is CASSPGLAGSNEQFF.

This clone turned up a few times. The chain recombines TRBV11-3 with TRBJ1-1; D is possibly TRBD1 (6 bases). The CDR3 length is 14 residues. The V end lost 3 bases, the J end lost 4 bases, and 12 bases lay between the germline ends. Germline assignment: CDR1 SGHNT and CDR2 YENEEA. The CDR3 DNA reads TGTGCCAGCAGCTTCTGGGACAACGCCACTGAAGCTTTCTTT. This codes for CASSFWDNATEAFF.

This clone was seen more than once but under ten times. The chain couples TRBV18 to TRBJ1-5; D remains unclear. This CDR3 is 14 amino acids long. Per the germline V gene, CDR1 is KGHSH and CDR2 is LQKENI. Trimming cost V 4 bases and J 1 base, with 8 bases left between them. The chain's CDR3 is CASSRGTSNQPQHF. CDR3 nucleotides: TGTGCCAGCTCACGCGGAACGAGCAATCAGCCCCAGCATTTT.

V usage is TRBV5-5 and J usage is TRBJ2-5, with TRBD1 matching 8 bases. The J segment lost 5 bases and the V segment lost 5 bases, leaving 5 bases of the junction unmatched. The CDR3 spans 13 residues. The V gene's germline CDR1 is SGHKS and CDR2 YYEKEE (reference sequence). The DNA for the CDR3 is TGTGCCAGCAGTTCGACAGGGGTGGAGACCCAGTACTTC. Translated: CASSSTGVETQYF.

The chain is built from TRBV6-5 and TRBJ2-2; D might be TRBD1 (6 bases). This CDR3 comprises 13 residues. Trimming stripped 5 bases from V and 4 bases from J, with 8 bases between. Germline CDR1 MNHEY, CDR2 SVGAGI. CDR3 in amino acids: CASSRTATGELFF. CDR3 sequence (DNA): TGTGCCAGCAGTCGGACAGCCACCGGGGAGCTGTTTTTT.

This clone was recorded a few times. The V and J genes are TRBV11-2 and TRBJ2-1; no reliable D call. The V end was cut by 1 base, the J end by 9 bases, with 10 bases between. The CDR3 has 13 residues. Germline V lookup: CDR1 SGHAT, CDR2 FQNNGV. CDR3 region: CASSLVIETEQFF. The DNA for the CDR3 is TGTGCCAGCAGCTTAGTCATAGAAACTGAGCAGTTCTTC.

The chain carries TRBV27 and TRBJ2-2; unclear D gene. This CDR3 spans 14 amino acids. CDR1 MNHEY and CDR2 SMNVEV come from the germline V gene (reference sequence). The ends were cut back, 0 bases at V and 4 bases at J, with 6 bases in the middle. CDR3 amino acids: CASSLSRSTGELFF. The CDR3 region has the DNA TGTGCCAGCAGTTTATCCCGCTCCACCGGGGAGCTGTTTTTT.

V gene TRBV18 combines with J gene TRBJ2-3; D is uncertain. V dropped 6 bases and J dropped 6 bases, with 25 bases sitting between them. The CDR3 is made up of 17 amino acids. CDR1 is KGHSH and CDR2 is LQKENI in the germline V gene. The DNA of the CDR3 is TGTGCCAGCTCTCCTGGCGAGCACAGACCCCCCCCCGATACGCAGTATTTT. This encodes CASSPGEHRPPPDTQYF.

This clone was observed once. The chain carries TRBV5-1 and TRBJ2-7; 8 bases are shared with TRBD2. In germline, CDR1 is SGHRS, CDR2 YFSETQ. The V segment lost 4 bases and the J segment 2 bases; nucleotides outside the gene matches: 8. The CDR3 totals 15 residues. CDR3 residues: CASSPSAGAAYEQYF. Written as DNA, the CDR3 is TGCGCCAGCAGCCCGTCAGCGGGAGCAGCCTACGAGCAGTACTTC.

V is TRBV27 and J is TRBJ2-7, with 13 bases aligning to TRBD2. The length of the CDR3 is 17 residues. With 6 bases clipped from V and 5 bases from J, the junction kept 13 bases outside the gene matches. Germline V gives CDR1 MNHEY, CDR2 SMNVEV (reference sequence). The DNA for the CDR3 is TGTGCCAGCAGACCCCTTAAACTAGCGGGAGGGCCTCACGAGCAGTACTTC. Protein sequence: CASRPLKLAGGPHEQYF.

The chain recombines TRBV10-3 with TRBJ2-3; 7 bases are a match to TRBD2. The CDR3 covers 16 residues. Germline CDR1 is ENHRY and CDR2 is SYGVKD. V shed 1 base and J 0 bases; nucleotides not matched to a gene: 4. CDR3 DNA sequence: TGTGCCATCAGTGAGTTCCAGCGGGGTAGCACAGATACGCAGTATTTT. It codes for CAISEFQRGSTDTQYF.

The rearrangement joins TRBV2 to TRBJ2-2, with D perhaps matching TRBD1 (7 bases). CDR3 length equals 16 residues. Germline CDR1 SNHLY, CDR2 FYNNEI. Trimming left V 5 bases short and J 5 bases short, with 18 bases between. The chain's CDR3 is CASSPRTGGATGELFF. CDR3 nucleotide sequence: TGTGCCAGCAGTCCCCGGACAGGCGGGGCAACCGGGGAGCTGTTTTTT.

The chain is built from TRBV6-1 and TRBJ2-7; TRBD2 might be the D (5 bases). In germline, CDR1 is MNHNS, CDR2 SASEGT. The CDR3 contains 13 residues. V lost 11 bases to trimming and J lost 7 bases, with 21 bases between them. The CDR3 here is CAHRRAAEEEQYF. The DNA of the CDR3 is TGTGCCCATAGGCGGGCGGCGGAGGAAGAGCAGTACTTC.

The CDR3 loop reads CASSLAGGAYNEQFF. CDR3 in DNA: TGTGCCAGCAGCTTGGCCGGTGGAGCCTACAATGAGCAGTTCTTC. The chain recombines TRBV5-5 with TRBJ2-1; D not resolved. Germline CDR1 reads SGHKS; CDR2 reads YYEKEE (reference sequence). CDR3 length: 15 residues. Trimming left V 0 bases short and J 2 bases short, with 9 bases between.

This clone was observed many times. This chain links TRBV11-2 with TRBJ2-7; D gene uncertain. The CDR3 loop spans 12 amino acids. Per germline, CDR1 SGHAT and CDR2 FQNNGV. Trimming removed 5 bases at V and 2 bases at J, with 7 bases between. The CDR3 is CASSPGTYEQYF. CDR3 nucleotide sequence: TGTGCCAGCAGCCCAGGAACCTACGAGCAGTACTTC.

The chain joins TRBV29-1 to TRBJ2-7, with D perhaps being TRBD1 or TRBD2 (5 bases each). Trimming shortened V by 4 bases and J by 3 bases, and 7 bases separated the two germline ends. The CDR3 spans 11 residues. The germline CDR1 and CDR2 sequences are SQVTM and ANQGSEA. The CDR3 DNA follows: TGCAGCGTTGGGGACGGCTACGAGCAGTACTTC. It translates to CSVGDGYEQYF.

CDR3: CASSSTLGYNEQFF. CDR3 sequence (DNA): TGTGCCAGCAGCTCGACGTTGGGTTACAATGAGCAGTTCTTC. The rearrangement links TRBV5-4 to TRBJ2-1; D ambiguous. The CDR3 spans 14 residues. Germline V gene lookup returns CDR1 SGHNT and CDR2 YYREEE (reference sequence). The ends were cut back, 3 bases at V and 4 bases at J, with 11 bases in the middle.

The J gene is TRBJ1-5, the V gene TRBV28; tentatively, D is TRBD1 (5 bases). The germline V and J ends were trimmed by 6 bases and 3 bases, with 6 bases remaining between them. Per germline, CDR1 MDHEN and CDR2 SYDVKM. The CDR3 spans 12 residues. The CDR3: CASRTVNQPQHF. In DNA form, the CDR3 reads TGTGCCAGCAGGACAGTCAATCAGCCCCAGCATTTT.

The chain uses TRBV5-1 and TRBJ2-2; D possibly uses TRBD1 or TRBD2 (5 bases each). The CDR3 sequence is 13 residues long. V was shortened by 9 bases and J by 6 bases, with 15 bases between the two germline ends. Germline V CDR1 and CDR2: SGHRS, YFSETQ. CDR3 bases: TGCGCCACCAGGGACGGGGTCGCCGGGGAGCTGTTTTTT. Its translation: CATRDGVAGELFF.

This chain links TRBV7-7 with TRBJ1-5; 7 bases align to TRBD1. This CDR3 spans 13 amino acids. Germline V gene lookup returns CDR1 SSHAT and CDR2 FNYEAQ (reference sequence). The CDR3, as DNA: TGTGCTAGCTCCAGGGGGGAGAATCAGCCCCAGCATTTT. Protein: CASSRGENQPQHF. The variable domain in full, with the rest retrieved from reference TRBV7-7 and TRBJ1-5, is GAGVSQSPRYKVTKRGQDVTLRCDPISSHATLYWYQQALGQGPEFLTYFNYEAQPDKSGLPSDRFSAERPEGSISTLTIQRTEQRDSAMYRCASSRGENQPQHFGDGTRLSIL.

The chain is built from TRBV19 and TRBJ1-1, with 8 bases aligning to TRBD1. After removal of 7 bases from V and 3 bases from J, the junction contained 16 bases not matched to a gene. CDR3 length: 17 amino acids. Per the germline V gene, CDR1 is LNHDA and CDR2 is SQIVND (reference sequence). In DNA, the CDR3 is TGTGCCAGTACCAAGGGCAGGGGGCGGAACGGGGACACTGAAGCTTTCTTT. Translation gives CASTKGRGRNGDTEAFF. The entire variable domain, with the rest obtained from reference TRBV19 and TRBJ1-1, is as follows: DGGITQSPKYLFRKEGQNVTLSCEQNLNHDAMYWYRQDPGQGLRLIYYSQIVNDFQKGDIAEGYSVSREKKESFPLTVTSAQKNPTAFYLCASTKGRGRNGDTEAFFGQGTRLTVV.